This T cell receptor (beta chain) comes out of a study of cytomegalovirus exposure and HLA in healthy donors. Whole-study results and caveats: Most CMV-associated TCR beta chains appeared HLA-restricted in a later analysis.

On this clone: The antigen is unknown.

Germline V gene lookup returns CDR1 SGHAT and CDR2 FQNNGV. The trim removed 5 bases at V and 5 bases at J, leaving 19 bases unmatched. CDR3 size: 18 residues. The PCR made use of 60 Vbeta and 13 Jbeta primers. Data came from immunoSEQ multiplex PCR; TCRdb stores just in-frame clones and leaves some out. The table records about 54,000 clones, around 82% of them present only once. The chain carries TRBV11-2 and TRBJ2-5, with 8 nucleotides matching TRBD2. Sequencing was performed on PBMCs. The origin of this receptor is a young woman in good health and CMV-seronegative. CDR3 protein: CASSPKGGVGRAGETQYF. In DNA form, the CDR3 reads TGTGCCAGCAGCCCCAAGGGGGGAGTCGGGAGGGCGGGGGAGACCCAGTACTTC.